The clone carrying this T cell receptor beta chain appeared many times. What it recognizes is unknown. Unique molecular identifiers were incorporated when the TCRbeta library was constructed. From the PCR reads, TCRdb called clonotypes with MiXCR, one entry per CDR3 protein. The table shows 600,000 to 800,000 distinct CDR3 sequences, with under 15% occurring only once. This entry comes from a study of T-cell reconstitution after alpha-beta-depleted transplantation in children. Findings and limits, study-wide: Surviving recipient T cells and thymic progenitors underlay high day-60 TCRbeta diversity in some patients. The main origin of T-cell counts and diversity one year after transplant was newly produced T cells. It was reported that alpha-beta T cells came from several hundred expanded graft clones (about two months after transplant).

The sequenced sample was PBMCs, obtained before TCRalphabeta/CD19-depleted stem cell transplant. The sequence was collected from a girl aged 2-10 years with congenital amegakaryocytic thrombocytopenia, due to receive a stem cell transplant.

The DNA of the CDR3 is TGTGCCAGCAGGACAGGGTCCTTCAATCAGCCCCAGCATTTT. Residues: CASRTGSFNQPQHF. The chain combines TRBV28 with TRBJ1-5; TRBD1 matches 7 bases. With V trimmed by 6 bases and J by 3 bases, 5 bases remained unmatched. Germline V gene lookup returns CDR1 MDHEN and CDR2 SYDVKM. The CDR3 extends over 14 amino acids.